Below are 17 T cell receptor beta chains sequenced from a single sample in a study of graft-versus-host responses after intestinal transplantation. Generated by immunoSEQ multiplex PCR, the TCRdb table keeps only in-frame clones and is missing some. The profile shows about 12,000 clones, roughly 84% of them singletons. The specimen was PBMCs, collected around 300 days after intestinal transplant. The receptors stem from a human patient who received an intestinal transplant, so some T cells may come from the graft donor.

This chain joins TRBV6-1 and TRBJ1-5, with D perhaps TRBD1 (6 bases). Germline CDR1 MNHNS, CDR2 SASEGT. The germline V and J ends were trimmed by 0 bases and 2 bases, with 8 bases remaining between them. The CDR3 contains 15 residues. CDR3 sequence reads: CASSEAGGRNQPQHF. The CDR3 nucleotides read TGTGCCAGCAGTGAAGCCGGGGGGCGCAATCAGCCCCAGCATTTT.

The V gene is TRBV19, the J gene TRBJ2-5; 12 nucleotides line up with TRBD2. Trimming removed 10 bases from V and 1 base from J; junction bases left unmatched: 7. This CDR3 has 15 residues. The germline V gene encodes CDR1 LNHDA and CDR2 SQIVND (reference sequence). The CDR3 DNA sequence: TGTGCCACCACTCCGACTAGCGGGAGCCAAGAGACCCAGTACTTC. This encodes CATTPTSGSQETQYF.

V usage is TRBV19 and J usage is TRBJ1-5; 9 nucleotides align to TRBD1. CDR1 and CDR2 (germline): LNHDA, SQIVND (reference sequence). This CDR3 comprises 15 residues. V trimming: 6 bases; J trimming: 1 base; junction bases outside the gene matches: 4. As DNA, the CDR3 is TGTGCCAGTAGGATGGACAGGGGAAGCAATCAGCCCCAGCATTTT. It yields the protein CASRMDRGSNQPQHF.

The chain is built from TRBV6-1 and TRBJ1-6; D is ambiguous. Germline CDR1 reads MNHNS; CDR2 reads SASEGT. This CDR3 is 13 amino acids long. Deletions cut 2 bases from V and 7 bases from J, with 6 bases between. The CDR3 protein is CASSERRNSPLHF. CDR3 nucleotides: TGTGCCAGCAGTGAACGTCGAAATTCACCCCTCCACTTT.

V gene TRBV21-1 combines with J gene TRBJ1-2; the D call in the table, TRBD1, was not verified against the DNA. TRBV21-1 is recorded as a pseudogene. The CDR3 spans 21 residues. CDR3 region: CASSKGVRKDRVGARSYGYTF. The CDR3 DNA is TGTGCCAGCAGCAAAGGGGTCCGGAAGGATCGAGTAGGGGCCCGTAGCTATGGCTACACCTTC.

The CDR3, as DNA: TGTGCCAGTAGTATTTACCCCCAAGAGACCCAGTACTTC. It is translated as CASSIYPQETQYF. The chain is built from TRBV19 and TRBJ2-5; D unresolved. Trimming stripped 3 bases from V and 1 base from J, with 6 bases between. Germline CDR1 is LNHDA and CDR2 is SQIVND (reference sequence). The CDR3 spans 13 residues.

The chain combines TRBV5-1 with TRBJ2-3, with D uncertain. Per germline, CDR1 SGHRS and CDR2 YFSETQ. V lost 0 bases, J lost 1 base, and 15 bases lay in between. The CDR3 consists of 17 residues. In nucleotides, the CDR3 is TGCGCCAGCAGCTTGGCCGGAAGGGTGTCGGGCACAGATACGCAGTATTTT. Translating it yields CASSLAGRVSGTDTQYF.

As DNA, the CDR3 is TGCGCCAGCAGCCAAGATTTAGGGTCTGGACAGCCCCAGCATTTT. Residues: CASSQDLGSGQPQHF. J is TRBJ1-5 and V is TRBV4-1; no definite D call. The V gene's germline CDR1 is MGHRA and CDR2 YSYEKL. V was cut by 0 bases and J by 7 bases, with 13 bases left in between. The length of the CDR3 is 15 residues.

The genes are TRBV5-4 and TRBJ2-3, with TRBD2 matching 13 bases. This CDR3 contains 16 residues. Germline V CDR1 and CDR2: SGHNT, YYREEE (reference sequence). J was trimmed by 3 bases and V by 0 bases; bases with no gene match: 1. The CDR3, as DNA: TGTGCCAGCAGCTTGGAACTAGCGGGAGGGACAGATACGCAGTATTTT. It specifies CASSLELAGGTDTQYF.

The rearrangement joins TRBV27 to TRBJ2-7; 8 bases align to TRBD1. With 6 bases clipped from V and 3 bases from J, the junction kept 7 bases outside the gene matches. Germline CDR1 MNHEY, CDR2 SMNVEV (reference sequence). The CDR3 extends over 14 amino acids. CDR3 nucleotides: TGTGCCAGCAGCCTCAGGGGGCAAGGCTACGAGCAGTACTTC. Protein: CASSLRGQGYEQYF.

The chain uses TRBV27 and TRBJ2-3, with 9 positions matching TRBD2. J was trimmed by 6 bases and V by 4 bases; bases with no gene match: 11. The CDR3 runs to 16 residues. Looked up from germline, CDR1 is MNHEY and CDR2 is SMNVEV (reference sequence). Here the CDR3 reads CASSSVAGVGADTQYF. CDR3 nucleotides: TGTGCCAGCAGTTCCGTAGCGGGAGTGGGTGCGGATACGCAGTATTTT.

The chain employs TRBV4-1 and TRBJ2-1; 11 bases fit TRBD2. The CDR3 consists of 17 residues. The trim removed 0 bases at V and 3 bases at J, leaving 4 bases unmatched. From germline, CDR1 is MGHRA and CDR2 YSYEKL. The CDR3 region has the DNA TGCGCCAGCAGCCAAGAACCGACTAGCGGGATCTACAATGAGCAGTTCTTC. The encoded protein is CASSQEPTSGIYNEQFF.

In this sample, this clone turned up once. This chain connects TRBV6-5 to TRBJ2-7, with TRBD1 identical over 11 bases. The CDR3 extends over 13 amino acids. The germline V gene encodes CDR1 MNHEY and CDR2 SVGAGI. With V trimmed by 6 bases and J by 6 bases, 4 bases remained unmatched. CDR3: CASRDRGRGEQYF. For the CDR3, the DNA is TGTGCCAGCAGGGACAGGGGGCGCGGCGAGCAGTACTTC.

The chain couples TRBV10-1 to TRBJ1-5; perhaps TRBD1 as D (5 bases). The CDR3 contains 16 residues. In germline, CDR1 is WNHNN, CDR2 SYGVQD (reference sequence). Trimming removed 10 bases at V and 6 bases at J, with 25 bases between. CDR3 coding DNA: TGCGCCAAACCCACTGGGGCAGGGCTTGATCGTCAGCCCCAGCATTTT. Protein sequence: CAKPTGAGLDRQPQHF.

The chain links TRBV27 to TRBJ1-3; D may be TRBD1 (5 bases). Germline V CDR1 and CDR2: MNHEY, SMNVEV (reference sequence). This CDR3 region has 17 residues. Trimming left V 4 bases short and J 2 bases short, with 18 bases between. The DNA of the CDR3 is TGTGCCAGCAGTTCATCGTACGGGGGTTTAACTGGAAACACCATATATTTT. The encoded protein is CASSSSYGGLTGNTIYF.

This chain connects TRBV9 to TRBJ2-3, with 8 bases identical to TRBD2. V shed 3 bases, J shed 1 base, and the junction held 1 base outside the gene matches. This CDR3 is built from 14 residues. Germline CDR1 and CDR2: SGDLS and YYNGEE. The CDR3 sequence is CASSATSGTDTQYF. Here the CDR3 DNA reads TGTGCCAGCAGCGCGACTAGCGGCACAGATACGCAGTATTTT.

The chain links TRBV25-1 to TRBJ2-3; no definite D call. V lost 4 bases and J lost 1, with 12 bases in between. CDR1 MGHDK and CDR2 SYGVNS come from the germline V gene. The CDR3 has 15 amino acids. The DNA of the CDR3 is TGTGCCAGCAGTGCCTGGACGGAGCGCACAGATACGCAGTATTTT. It yields the protein CASSAWTERTDTQYF.